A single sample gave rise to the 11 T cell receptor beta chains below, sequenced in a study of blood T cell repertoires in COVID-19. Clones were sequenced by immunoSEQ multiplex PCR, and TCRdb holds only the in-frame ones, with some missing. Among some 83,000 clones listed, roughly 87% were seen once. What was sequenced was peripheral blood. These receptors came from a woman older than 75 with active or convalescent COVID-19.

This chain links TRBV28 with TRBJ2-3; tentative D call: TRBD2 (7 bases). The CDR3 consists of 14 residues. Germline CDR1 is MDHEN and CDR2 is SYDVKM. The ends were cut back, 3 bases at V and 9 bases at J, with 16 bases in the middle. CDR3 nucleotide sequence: TGTGCCAGCAGTTTGCGGGGGCCCATTGGCACGCAGTATTTT. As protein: CASSLRGPIGTQYF.

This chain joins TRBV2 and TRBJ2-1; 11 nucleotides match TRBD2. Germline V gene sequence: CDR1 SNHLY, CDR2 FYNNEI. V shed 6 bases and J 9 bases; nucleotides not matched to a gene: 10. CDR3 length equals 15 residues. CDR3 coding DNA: TGTGCCAGCAGCCCCGAACTAGCGGGAGAGGGTGAGCAGTTCTTC. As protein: CASSPELAGEGEQFF.

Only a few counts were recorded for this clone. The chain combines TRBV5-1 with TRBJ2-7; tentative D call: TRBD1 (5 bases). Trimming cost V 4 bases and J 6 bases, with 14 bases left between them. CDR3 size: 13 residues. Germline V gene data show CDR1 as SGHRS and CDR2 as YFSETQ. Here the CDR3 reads CASSGPGFGEQYF. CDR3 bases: TGCGCCAGCAGCGGCCCAGGGTTCGGCGAGCAGTACTTC.

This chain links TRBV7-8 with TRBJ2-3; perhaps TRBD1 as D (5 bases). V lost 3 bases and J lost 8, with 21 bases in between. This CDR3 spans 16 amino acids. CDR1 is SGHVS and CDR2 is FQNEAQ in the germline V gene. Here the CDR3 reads CASSFDLSQGLRTQYF. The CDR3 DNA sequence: TGTGCCAGCAGCTTTGATCTAAGTCAGGGATTGCGTACGCAGTATTTT.

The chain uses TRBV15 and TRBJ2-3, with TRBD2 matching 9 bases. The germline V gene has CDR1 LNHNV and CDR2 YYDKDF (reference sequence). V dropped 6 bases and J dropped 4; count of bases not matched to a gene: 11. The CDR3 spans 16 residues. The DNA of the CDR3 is TGTGCCACCAGAGGGGGGGTAGCGGGAGAGTCAGATACGCAGTATTTT. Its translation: CATRGGVAGESDTQYF.

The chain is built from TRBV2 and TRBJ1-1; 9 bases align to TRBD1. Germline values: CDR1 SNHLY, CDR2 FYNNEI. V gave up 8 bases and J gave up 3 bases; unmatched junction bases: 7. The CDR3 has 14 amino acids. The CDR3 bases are TGTGCCAGCGCTCCGGGACAGGGCTACACTGAAGCTTTCTTT. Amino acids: CASAPGQGYTEAFF.

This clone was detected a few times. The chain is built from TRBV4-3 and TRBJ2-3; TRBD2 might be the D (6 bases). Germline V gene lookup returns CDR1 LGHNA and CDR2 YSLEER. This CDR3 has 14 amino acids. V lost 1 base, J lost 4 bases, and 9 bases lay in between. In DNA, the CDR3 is TGCGCCAGCAGCCAAGTTGGGGAGGCAGATACGCAGTATTTT. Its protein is CASSQVGEADTQYF.

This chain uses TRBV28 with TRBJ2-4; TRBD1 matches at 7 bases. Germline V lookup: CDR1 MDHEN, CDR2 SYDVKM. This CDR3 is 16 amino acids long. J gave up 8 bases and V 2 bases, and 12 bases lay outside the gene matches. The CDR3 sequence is CASSLIQGLGRDIQYF. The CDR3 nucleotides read TGTGCCAGCAGTTTAATACAGGGGCTGGGTCGGGACATTCAGTACTTC.

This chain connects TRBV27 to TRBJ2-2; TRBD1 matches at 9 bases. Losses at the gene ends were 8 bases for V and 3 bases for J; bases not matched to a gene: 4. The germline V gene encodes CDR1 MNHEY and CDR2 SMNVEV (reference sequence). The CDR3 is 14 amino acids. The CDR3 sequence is CASWDRVDTGELFF. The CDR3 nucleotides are TGTGCCAGCTGGGACAGGGTGGACACCGGGGAGCTGTTTTTT.

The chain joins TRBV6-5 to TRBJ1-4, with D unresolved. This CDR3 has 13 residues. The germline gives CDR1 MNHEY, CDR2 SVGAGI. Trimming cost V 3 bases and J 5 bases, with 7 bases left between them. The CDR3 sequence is CASSYRENEKLFF. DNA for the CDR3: TGTGCCAGCAGTTATCGGGAAAATGAAAAACTGTTTTTT.

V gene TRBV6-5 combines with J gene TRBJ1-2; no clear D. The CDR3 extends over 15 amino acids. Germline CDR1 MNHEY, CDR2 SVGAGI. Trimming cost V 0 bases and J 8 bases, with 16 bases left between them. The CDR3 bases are TGTGCCAGCAGTTACTCTGTACCTCAGGTTCTCGGCTACACCTTC. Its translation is CASSYSVPQVLGYTF.